The source of this TCR beta chain is a study of T cell repertoires in cytomegalovirus infection. Overall study: The authors used CMV epitopes that were HLA-C-restricted (recently identified) and HLA-B-restricted (well studied). Public signatures in TCR beta pointed to CMV infection and matching HLA type. Overall study findings and caveats: Cumulative frequency of public TCR beta families picked out carriers of CMV plus the relevant HLA. Clonotypes of TCR beta that were HLA-C-restricted and CMV-specific dominated the ex vivo response.

Note on this clonotype: Antigen unknown.

V lost 5 bases to trimming and J lost 1 base, with 14 bases between them. From germline, CDR1 is SGHVT and CDR2 SQSDAQ. There are 16 residues in the CDR3. TCRdb reprocessed the reads via MiXCR and lists one record per CDR3 protein. There are about 570,000 distinct CDR3 sequences in the sample; around two fifths occur only once, and roughly 50% lies in the top ten. The chain links TRBV7-4 to TRBJ2-2, with D possibly TRBD1 on 5 matching bases. This TCR derives from a human donor in good health (CMV status not recorded). Some clones in this sample may be carry-over from other donors' samples. The specimen comprised cultured PBMCs, sampled from culture after CMV antigen stimulation. DNA for the CDR3: TGTGCCAGCAGCCCGGTCCGGACAAGGAACACCGGGGAGCTGTTTTTT. Its protein is CASSPVRTRNTGELFF.